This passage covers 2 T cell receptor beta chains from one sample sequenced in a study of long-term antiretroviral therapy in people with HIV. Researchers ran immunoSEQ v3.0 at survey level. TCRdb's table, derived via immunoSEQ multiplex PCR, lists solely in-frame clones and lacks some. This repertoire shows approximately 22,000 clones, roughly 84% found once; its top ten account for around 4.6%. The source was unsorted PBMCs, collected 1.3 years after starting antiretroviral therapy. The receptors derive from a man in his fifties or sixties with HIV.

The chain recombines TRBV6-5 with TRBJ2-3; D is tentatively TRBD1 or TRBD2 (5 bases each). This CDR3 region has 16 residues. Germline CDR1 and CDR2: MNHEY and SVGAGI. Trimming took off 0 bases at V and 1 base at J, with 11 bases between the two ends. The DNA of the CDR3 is TGTGCCAGCAGTTACTCGCACGGGGCGGGCACAGATACGCAGTATTTT. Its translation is CASSYSHGAGTDTQYF.

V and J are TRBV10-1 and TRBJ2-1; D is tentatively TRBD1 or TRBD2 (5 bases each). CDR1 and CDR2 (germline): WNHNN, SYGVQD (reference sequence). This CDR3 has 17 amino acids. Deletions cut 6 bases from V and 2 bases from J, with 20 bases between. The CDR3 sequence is CASSLLPGPKTYNEQFF. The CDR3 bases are TGCGCCAGCAGCCTTCTCCCGGGACCTAAAACCTACAATGAGCAGTTCTTC.